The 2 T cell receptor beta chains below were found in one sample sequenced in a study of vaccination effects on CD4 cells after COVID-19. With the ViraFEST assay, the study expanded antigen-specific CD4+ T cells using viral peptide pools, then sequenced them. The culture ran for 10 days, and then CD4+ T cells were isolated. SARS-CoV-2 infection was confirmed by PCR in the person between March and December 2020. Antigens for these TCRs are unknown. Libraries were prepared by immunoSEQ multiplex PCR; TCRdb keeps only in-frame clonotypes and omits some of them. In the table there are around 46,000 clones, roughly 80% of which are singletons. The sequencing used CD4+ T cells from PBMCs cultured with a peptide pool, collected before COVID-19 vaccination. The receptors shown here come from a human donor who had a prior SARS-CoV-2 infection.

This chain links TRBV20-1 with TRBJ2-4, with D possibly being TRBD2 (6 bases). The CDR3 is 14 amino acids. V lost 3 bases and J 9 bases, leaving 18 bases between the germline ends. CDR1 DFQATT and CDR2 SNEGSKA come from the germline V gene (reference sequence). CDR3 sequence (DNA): TGCAGTGCTAGTGTGCTTCGGGACTTGGGCATTCAGTACTTC. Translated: CSASVLRDLGIQYF.

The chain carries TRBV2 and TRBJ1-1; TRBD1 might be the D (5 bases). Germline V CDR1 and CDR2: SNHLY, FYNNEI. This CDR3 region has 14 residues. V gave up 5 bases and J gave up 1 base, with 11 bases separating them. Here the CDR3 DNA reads TGTGCCAGCAGTAGAGACAGATCGAACACTGAAGCTTTCTTT. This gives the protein CASSRDRSNTEAFF. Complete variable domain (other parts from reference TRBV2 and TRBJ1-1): EPEVTQTPSHQVTQMGQEVILRCVPISNHLYFYWYRQILGQKVEFLVSFYNNEISEKSEIFDDQFSVERPDGSNFTLKIRSTKLEDSAMYFCASSRDRSNTEAFFGQGTRLTVV.